This TCR beta chain was sequenced for a study of OX40 agonist ivuxolimab in advanced cancers. Study in general: Intravenous ivuxolimab was administered to patients every 2 weeks at 0.01 to 10 mg/kg.

The V end was cut by 0 bases, the J end by 7 bases, with 10 bases between. There are 14 residues in the CDR3. Germline assignment: CDR1 SNHLY and CDR2 FYNNEI. Measured with immunoSEQ multiplex PCR; TCRdb has only the in-frame clones, and not every one. The table has tens of thousands of clones, around 77% seen once. This rearrangement joins TRBV2 to TRBJ2-1; maybe TRBD2 (5 bases). Source: CD4+ or CD8+ T cells sorted from blood, taken in a trial of the OX40 agonist ivuxolimab. The sequence was obtained from an adult with an advanced solid tumor such as melanoma, head and neck, liver or kidney cancer. CDR3 coding DNA: TGTGCCAGCAGTGAAGCCTGGGGAGCGAATGAGCAGTTCTTC. It encodes CASSEAWGANEQFF.